This T cell receptor (beta chain) emerged from a study of CDR3 diversity in severe acne. Only a few counts were recorded for this clonotype. Each CDR3 protein is one row after TCRdb ran MiXCR on the PCR reads. This table holds some 90,000 distinct CDR3 sequences, over 45% found once. J was trimmed by 0 bases and V by 5 bases; bases with no gene match: 10. Germline V gene lookup returns CDR1 SGHVS and CDR2 FQNEAQ. The CDR3 extends over 17 amino acids. The receptor's source is a male donor in good health, serving as a control. Sample: blood. This chain uses TRBV7-8 with TRBJ1-3; 7 nucleotides line up with TRBD1. CDR3: CASSPGTVISSGNTIYF. The CDR3 nucleotides are TGTGCCAGCAGCCCGGGGACAGTTATTAGCTCTGGAAACACCATATATTTT.